This passage covers 3 T cell receptor beta chains from one sample sequenced in a study of T cells in Graves' hyperthyroidism and ophthalmopathy. RNA transcripts provided the source from which TCR beta CDR3 regions were amplified. The HTBI primer set was used in a first-round RT-PCR of the TCR CDR3. In TCRdb, the multiplex PCR reads were re-called with MiXCR into one record per CDR3 protein. The table has under 400,000 distinct CDR3 sequences, around 14% seen once. Sequenced: blood. These receptors were collected from a woman aged 18-29 years with Graves' hyperthyroidism.

This clonotype was seen only a few times. This chain links TRBV4-3 with TRBJ2-2; 9 positions agree with TRBD1. CDR1 and CDR2 (germline): LGHNA, YSLEER. The CDR3 contains 14 residues. J was trimmed by 6 bases and V by 4 bases; bases with no gene match: 3. CDR3 bases: TGCGCCAGCAGCCCGGGACAGGGCCCCGGGGAGCTGTTTTTT. This sequence encodes CASSPGQGPGELFF.

The chain carries TRBV6-1 and TRBJ2-1; 10 nucleotides agree with TRBD2. The CDR3 runs 14 residues. Germline CDR1 is MNHNS and CDR2 is SASEGT. V dropped 10 bases and J dropped 6; count of bases not matched to a gene: 9. CDR3 DNA sequence: TGTGCCACTAAATCAGCGGGAGGGGTCAATGAGCAGTTCTTC. This codes for CATKSAGGVNEQFF.

The chain has TRBV5-5 and TRBJ2-1; tentative D call: TRBD2 (6 bases). From germline, CDR1 is SGHKS and CDR2 YYEKEE (reference sequence). CDR3 size: 13 residues. The V gene lost 6 bases and the J gene lost 3 bases, with 10 bases spanning the gap. The CDR3: CASTPTSYNEQFF. The CDR3 nucleotides read TGTGCCAGCACCCCGACTAGCTACAATGAGCAGTTCTTC.